Each of the 31 T cell receptor beta chains below was sequenced from the same sample in a study of T cell changes during pregnancy in multiple sclerosis. This table comes from immunoSEQ multiplex PCR, and its TCRdb copy is limited to in-frame clones, with some not included. The data contain about 99,000 clones, approximately 93% of them singletons. The source material was peripheral blood, sampled after pregnancy. The receptors here all came from a female donor with multiple sclerosis, enrolled in a pregnancy study.

The V and J genes are TRBV28 and TRBJ1-1; 9 nucleotides line up with TRBD1. The germline V gene has CDR1 MDHEN and CDR2 SYDVKM. This CDR3 comprises 15 residues. V shed 3 bases, J shed 3 bases, and the junction held 5 bases outside the gene matches. This chain's CDR3 is CASSFEGQGHTEAFF. In nucleotides, the CDR3 is TGTGCCAGCAGTTTCGAGGGACAGGGTCACACTGAAGCTTTCTTT.

This chain links TRBV13 with TRBJ1-4; 8 positions match TRBD1. The CDR3 is 14 residues long. V trimming: 5 bases; J trimming: 4 bases; junction bases outside the gene matches: 3. From germline, CDR1 is PRHDT and CDR2 FYEKMQ (reference sequence). CDR3 in DNA: TGTGCCAGCAGCCGACAGGGGCTTAATGAAAAACTGTTTTTT. Its translation is CASSRQGLNEKLFF.

The genes are TRBV19 and TRBJ2-2; TRBD1 might be the D (5 bases). The CDR3 loop spans 15 amino acids. Germline V lookup: CDR1 LNHDA, CDR2 SQIVND (reference sequence). V was clipped by 7 bases and J by 5 bases, with 17 bases between them. The CDR3 reads CASNPTARDTGELFF. The CDR3 nucleotides read TGTGCCAGTAACCCTACAGCCAGGGATACCGGGGAGCTGTTTTTT.

V and J are TRBV27 and TRBJ1-2; a weak D match, TRBD1 (6 bases). The CDR3 consists of 15 residues. V lost 5 bases, J lost 8 bases, and 21 bases lay in between. Germline V gives CDR1 MNHEY, CDR2 SMNVEV (reference sequence). In nucleotides, the CDR3 is TGTGCCAGCAGTCTACATCAGGGGCCCCTGGGGGGCTACACCTTC. Translated: CASSLHQGPLGGYTF.

This sequence joins TRBV6-5 and TRBJ1-2; D gene ambiguous. V lost 0 bases and J 6 bases, leaving 17 bases between the germline ends. Germline lookup yields CDR1 MNHEY and CDR2 SVGAGI. The CDR3 has 16 amino acids. The chain's CDR3 is CASSYSNSVRLNGYTF. As DNA, the CDR3 is TGTGCCAGCAGTTACTCGAACTCCGTACGTTTAAATGGCTACACCTTC.

This chain joins TRBV6-8 and TRBJ2-5; TRBD2 is a possible D gene (5 bases). The germline V gene has CDR1 MNHGY and CDR2 SAAAGT. Trimming removed 6 bases at V and 5 bases at J, with 10 bases between. The CDR3 has 12 amino acids. CDR3 sequence reads: CASSPPGETQYF. The CDR3 DNA is TGTGCCAGCAGCCCTCCGGGGGAGACCCAGTACTTC.

The chain links TRBV27 to TRBJ2-3; D is possibly TRBD2 (6 bases). The germline V gene has CDR1 MNHEY and CDR2 SMNVEV (reference sequence). V dropped 3 bases and J dropped 4 bases, with 17 bases sitting between them. The CDR3 consists of 16 residues. The CDR3 DNA follows: TGTGCCAGCAGTTTCGGGTACGGGAGTGGTGCAGATACGCAGTATTTT. Protein: CASSFGYGSGADTQYF.

This sequence joins TRBV9 and TRBJ2-1, with 7 bases lining up with TRBD2. CDR1 and CDR2 (germline): SGDLS, YYNGEE. The junction had 6 bases not matched to a gene; V was cut back by 2 bases and J by 4 bases. The CDR3 totals 15 residues. CDR3 region: CASSVAGVEYNEQFF. The CDR3, as DNA: TGTGCCAGCAGCGTTGCGGGGGTCGAATACAATGAGCAGTTCTTC.

V is TRBV21-1 and J is TRBJ2-2; the table's D gene call, TRBD2, was not cross checked with the DNA. TRBV21-1 is deemed a pseudogene. The CDR3 is 19 amino acids. CDR3 loop: CASSKACGSGRVPTGELFF. CDR3 sequence (DNA): TGTGCCAGCAGCAAAGCGTGTGGAAGCGGGAGGGTGCCCACCGGGGAGCTGTTTTTT.

The gene calls are TRBV19 and TRBJ2-1, with D perhaps TRBD1 (5 bases). The germline V gene encodes CDR1 LNHDA and CDR2 SQIVND (reference sequence). Trimming took 5 bases from V and 7 from J, leaving 12 bases between them. This CDR3 comprises 13 residues. This CDR3 reads CASSVGARNEQFF. CDR3 sequence (DNA): TGTGCCAGTAGTGTAGGGGCCCGTAATGAGCAGTTCTTC.

This sequence joins TRBV5-1 and TRBJ2-1; weak D call: TRBD1 (5 bases). Germline CDR1 and CDR2: SGHRS and YFSETQ. This CDR3 is built from 13 residues. The V end was cut by 4 bases, the J end by 5 bases, with 10 bases between. This CDR3 reads CASSVTADNEQFF. CDR3 bases: TGCGCCAGCAGCGTGACAGCCGACAATGAGCAGTTCTTC.

The V and J genes are TRBV5-4 and TRBJ2-7; 9 bases fit TRBD1. The CDR3 runs to 14 residues. Germline V gives CDR1 SGHNT, CDR2 YYREEE (reference sequence). The ends lost 6 bases at V and 7 bases at J; junction bases unmatched: 11. CDR3 loop: CASTTTGGVREQYF. DNA of the CDR3: TGTGCCAGCACCACAACAGGGGGCGTTCGGGAGCAGTACTTC.

The V call is TRBV15, the J call TRBJ2-3; 8 nucleotides align to TRBD1. The CDR3 spans 15 residues. Trimming removed 0 bases from V and 2 bases from J; junction bases left unmatched: 1. Looked up from germline, CDR1 is LNHNV and CDR2 is YYDKDF (reference sequence). The CDR3: CATSREDRDTDTQYF. For the CDR3, the DNA is TGTGCCACCAGCAGAGAGGACAGGGACACAGATACGCAGTATTTT. Using reference TRBV15 and TRBJ2-3 for the parts outside the CDR3, the full variable domain is DAMVIQNPRYQVTQFGKPVTLSCSQTLNHNVMYWYQQKSSQAPKLLFHYYDKDFNNEADTPDNFQSRRPNTSFCFLDIRSPGLGDTAMYLCATSREDRDTDTQYFGPGTRLTVL.

This chain links TRBV7-2 with TRBJ2-1; tentative D call: TRBD1 (6 bases). Germline values: CDR1 SGHTA, CDR2 FQGNSA. The V and J ends lost 6 bases and 8 bases respectively, with 11 bases between them. This CDR3 spans 12 amino acids. Here the CDR3 DNA reads TGTGCCAGCAGTTCTTACAGGGATGAGCAGTTCTTC. Translation: CASSSYRDEQFF.

CDR3 sequence: CASSHPNRGDDEQYF. CDR3 DNA sequence: TGTGCCAGCAGCCATCCTAACAGGGGTGATGACGAGCAGTACTTC. The chain employs TRBV2 and TRBJ2-7; 7 bases match TRBD1. Germline V gene data show CDR1 as SNHLY and CDR2 as FYNNEI. The V segment lost 6 bases and the J segment 5 bases; nucleotides outside the gene matches: 13. CDR3 length: 15 residues.

This chain links TRBV5-1 with TRBJ2-5; 13 bases match TRBD2. Looked up from germline, CDR1 is SGHRS and CDR2 is YFSETQ. The CDR3 contains 16 residues. Trimming cost V 2 bases and J 5 bases; bases outside gene matches: 6. Here the CDR3 reads CASSLTSGRARETQYF. The CDR3 DNA reads TGCGCCAGCAGCTTAACTAGCGGGAGGGCCCGCGAGACCCAGTACTTC.

The rearrangement uses TRBV6-4 and TRBJ2-2, with TRBD1 identical over 7 bases. The CDR3 has 15 amino acids. V lost 3 bases and J lost 2; bases outside the gene matches: 3. From germline, CDR1 is MRHNA and CDR2 SNTAGT. CDR3 sequence: CASSEQGLNTGELFF. The CDR3 nucleotides are TGTGCCAGCAGTGAACAGGGGTTAAACACCGGGGAGCTGTTTTTT.

V is TRBV2 and J is TRBJ1-1; TRBD1 might be the D (5 bases). Trimming stripped 6 bases from V and 3 bases from J, with 11 bases between. The length of the CDR3 is 13 residues. Germline V gene data show CDR1 as SNHLY and CDR2 as FYNNEI. As DNA, the CDR3 is TGTGCCAGCAGGGCCCAGGGATACACTGAAGCTTTCTTT. It specifies CASRAQGYTEAFF.

The rearrangement links TRBV19 to TRBJ2-3, with TRBD2 matching over 8 bases. Looked up from germline, CDR1 is LNHDA and CDR2 is SQIVND (reference sequence). Unmatched junction bases numbered 10, after V lost 4 bases and J lost 4 bases. There are 16 residues in the CDR3. The CDR3 sequence: CASSRPAGEGSDTQYF. The CDR3 DNA reads TGTGCCAGTAGTAGACCAGCGGGAGAGGGGTCAGATACGCAGTATTTT.

The chain carries TRBV27 and TRBJ2-4; D is perhaps TRBD1 (6 bases). CDR3 length: 14 amino acids. Trimming left V 2 bases short and J 1 base short, with 6 bases between. Germline assignment: CDR1 MNHEY and CDR2 SMNVEV (reference sequence). CDR3 in DNA: TGTGCCAGCAGTTTACAGGGGGCCAAAAACATTCAGTACTTC. Residues: CASSLQGAKNIQYF.

The genes are TRBV30 and TRBJ1-2; TRBD1 agrees at 9 bases. Germline CDR1 and CDR2: GTSNPN and SVGIG (reference sequence). The ends lost 3 bases at V and 3 bases at J; junction bases unmatched: 5. This CDR3 is 14 amino acids long. CDR3 sequence reads: CAWRGTGPYYGYTF. The CDR3 DNA reads TGTGCCTGGAGAGGGACAGGGCCCTACTATGGCTACACCTTC.

The chain couples TRBV25-1 to TRBJ1-1; D may be TRBD1 (6 bases). Trimming shortened V by 4 bases and J by 8 bases, and 14 bases separated the two germline ends. This CDR3 is 13 amino acids long. Germline V gives CDR1 MGHDK, CDR2 SYGVNS. CDR3 amino acids: CASSAPGVSEAFF. The DNA of the CDR3 is TGTGCCAGCAGTGCCCCAGGGGTAAGCGAAGCTTTCTTT.

The V and J genes are TRBV6-1 and TRBJ2-3; tentatively, D is TRBD1 (5 bases). V shed 4 bases and J shed 2 bases, with 19 bases lying between them. This CDR3 contains 17 residues. The germline gives CDR1 MNHNS, CDR2 SASEGT. This CDR3 is CASSGHLGARFTDTQYF. CDR3 nucleotide sequence: TGTGCCAGCAGTGGACATCTAGGGGCCCGTTTCACAGATACGCAGTATTTT.

This sequence joins TRBV30 and TRBJ1-1; 10 bases are a match to TRBD1. CDR3 length equals 15 residues. Germline V gene lookup returns CDR1 GTSNPN and CDR2 SVGIG (reference sequence). Unmatched junction bases numbered 7, after V lost 3 bases and J lost 3 bases. CDR3 DNA: TGTGCCTGGAGGAACACCGGGACAGGGGACACTGAAGCTTTCTTT. This sequence encodes CAWRNTGTGDTEAFF.

V is TRBV27 and J is TRBJ2-7; 10 bases match TRBD1. V trimming: 4 bases; J trimming: 6 bases; junction bases outside the gene matches: 9. The CDR3 totals 15 residues. CDR1 MNHEY and CDR2 SMNVEV come from the germline V gene (reference sequence). This CDR3 reads CASSYPPGQGREQYF. The CDR3 DNA reads as TGTGCCAGCAGTTACCCCCCGGGACAGGGGCGCGAGCAGTACTTC.

V and J are TRBV25-1 and TRBJ2-2; D gene uncertain. This CDR3 is 14 amino acids long. V shed 1 base and J shed 5 bases, with 8 bases lying between them. Germline CDR1 is MGHDK and CDR2 is SYGVNS. CDR3 amino acids: CASSESLRTGELFF. The CDR3 DNA sequence: TGTGCCAGCAGTGAATCTTTGCGGACCGGGGAGCTGTTTTTT.

The chain recombines TRBV19 with TRBJ2-7; 8 nucleotides match TRBD1. In germline, CDR1 is LNHDA, CDR2 SQIVND (reference sequence). The CDR3 has 15 residues. V shed 1 base and J 2 bases; nucleotides not matched to a gene: 4. CDR3 coding DNA: TGTGCCAGTAGTATAGGGACAGGGATCCCCTACGAGCAGTACTTC. Protein sequence: CASSIGTGIPYEQYF.

This chain uses TRBV4-3 with TRBJ1-1; perhaps TRBD1 as D (6 bases). CDR3 size: 16 residues. CDR1 and CDR2 from the germline V gene are LGHNA and YSLEER. Trimming cost V 2 bases and J 0 bases, with 13 bases left between them. The CDR3 reads CASSQSSGQLNTEAFF. In DNA, the CDR3 is TGCGCCAGCAGCCAAAGTAGTGGACAGCTGAACACTGAAGCTTTCTTT.

The chain uses TRBV19 and TRBJ1-2; tentative D call: TRBD1 (5 bases). The CDR3 covers 12 residues. Trimming cost V 1 base and J 7 bases, with 7 bases left between them. Germline V gives CDR1 LNHDA, CDR2 SQIVND (reference sequence). The CDR3 loop is CASSIGQIGYTF. DNA of the CDR3: TGTGCCAGTAGTATAGGACAGATTGGCTACACCTTC.

This chain joins TRBV6-7 and TRBJ2-1; TRBD2 matches at 7 bases. TRBV6-7 is reported as an ORF; its role is uncertain. The CDR3 is 16 residues long. V shed 2 bases, J shed 9 bases, and the junction held 13 bases outside the gene matches. CDR3 in DNA: TGTGCCAGCAGTTACCCCCAGCGGGAATGTTGGAGTGAGCAGTTCTTC. It encodes CASSYPQRECWSEQFF.

V is TRBV6-4 and J is TRBJ2-1; weak D call: TRBD2 (6 bases). The germline CDR1 and CDR2 sequences are MRHNA and SNTAGT. The CDR3 totals 18 residues. V lost 6 bases, J lost 1 base, and 22 bases lay in between. The CDR3 here is CASRRSSRERRSYNEQFF. DNA of the CDR3: TGTGCCAGCAGGCGATCATCTCGGGAGCGGAGATCCTACAATGAGCAGTTCTTC.